The 10 T cell receptor beta chains below come from one sample, sequenced in a study of CD8 T cells in Susac syndrome. Random hexamers were used to reverse transcribe the RNA input (about 0.45 to 1 ug). TCRdb reprocessed the immunoSEQ multiplex PCR reads with MiXCR, giving one entry per CDR3 protein. The sample carries 150,000 to 200,000 distinct CDR3 sequences, roughly 94% recorded once. The sample was CD4+ T cells from PBMCs. All receptors derive from a human donor with Susac syndrome.

Written as DNA, the CDR3 is TGTGCCAGCAGTCCAGGACACCCCTATGGCTACACCTTC. Translation gives CASSPGHPYGYTF. The chain is built from TRBV25-1 and TRBJ1-2, with D maybe TRBD1 (5 bases). Trimming pared 5 bases from V and 4 bases from J, leaving 11 bases between. Per germline, CDR1 MGHDK and CDR2 SYGVNS. This CDR3 region has 13 residues.

The chain employs TRBV29-1 and TRBJ2-3; weak D call: TRBD2 (6 bases). Germline V lookup: CDR1 SQVTM, CDR2 ANQGSEA. The CDR3 totals 16 residues. V lost 7 bases, J lost 4 bases, and 24 bases lay in between. The CDR3 region is CSAGDLEGGWADTQYF. DNA for the CDR3: TGCAGCGCCGGGGACCTAGAAGGAGGGTGGGCAGATACGCAGTATTTT.

This chain uses TRBV20-1 with TRBJ2-7; perhaps TRBD2 as D (5 bases). The germline V gene encodes CDR1 DFQATT and CDR2 SNEGSKA (reference sequence). V gave up 1 base and J gave up 3 bases, with 16 bases separating them. The CDR3 spans 15 residues. CDR3: CSARGTRARFYEQYF. The CDR3 DNA reads TGCAGTGCTAGAGGGACGAGGGCTCGATTCTACGAGCAGTACTTC.

This rearrangement joins TRBV10-3 to TRBJ2-5; D possibly uses TRBD1 or TRBD2 (5 bases each). This CDR3 spans 14 amino acids. Trimming removed 5 bases at V and 0 bases at J, with 10 bases between. Per the germline V gene, CDR1 is ENHRY and CDR2 is SYGVKD. CDR3 nucleotides: TGTGCCATCAGTTGGGACGACTACCAAGAGACCCAGTACTTC. It is translated as CAISWDDYQETQYF.

The chain combines TRBV2 with TRBJ2-5, with D possibly TRBD2 on 7 matching bases. Deletions cut 10 bases from V and 1 base from J, with 19 bases between. Germline assignment: CDR1 SNHLY and CDR2 FYNNEI. There are 15 residues in the CDR3. CDR3: CATIKGGAFQETQYF. DNA of the CDR3: TGTGCCACGATAAAGGGGGGGGCCTTCCAAGAGACCCAGTACTTC.

The chain links TRBV11-2 to TRBJ2-3; no firm D call. V was cut by 2 bases and J by 2 bases, with 11 bases left in between. The length of the CDR3 is 15 residues. Germline V gives CDR1 SGHAT, CDR2 FQNNGV. CDR3: CASSLNRALTDTQYF. CDR3 in DNA: TGTGCCAGCAGCTTAAACCGGGCCCTCACAGATACGCAGTATTTT. Together with reference TRBV11-2 and TRBJ2-3, the CDR3 gives the full variable domain: EAGVAQSPRYKIIEKRQSVAFWCNPISGHATLYWYQQILGQGPKLLIQFQNNGVVDDSQLPKDRFSAERLKGVDSTLKIQPAKLEDSAVYLCASSLNRALTDTQYFGPGTRLTVL.

The V gene is TRBV9, the J gene TRBJ2-7, with 7 bases aligning to TRBD1. V was clipped by 7 bases and J by 3 bases; unmatched bases: 7. CDR1 and CDR2 from the germline V gene are SGDLS and YYNGEE. The CDR3 extends over 13 amino acids. Here the CDR3 DNA reads TGTGCCAGCTCCCAGGGGGTCCTCTACGAGCAGTACTTC. It is translated as CASSQGVLYEQYF.

The chain has TRBV20-1 and TRBJ2-7; D not resolved. V was pared by 2 bases and J by 0 bases, with 8 bases between. Looked up from germline, CDR1 is DFQATT and CDR2 is SNEGSKA (reference sequence). The CDR3 totals 13 residues. The CDR3 DNA is TGCAGTGCTAGAAAAAGTAGCTCCTACGAGCAGTACTTC. This gives the protein CSARKSSSYEQYF.

The chain recombines TRBV20-1 with TRBJ2-3; 8 bases are shared with TRBD2. The CDR3 spans 15 residues. V dropped 2 bases and J dropped 1; count of bases not matched to a gene: 5. The germline V gene has CDR1 DFQATT and CDR2 SNEGSKA (reference sequence). CDR3 amino acids: CSARRGRIGTDTQYF. CDR3 nucleotide sequence: TGCAGTGCTAGACGCGGGAGGATCGGCACAGATACGCAGTATTTT.

This rearrangement joins TRBV29-1 to TRBJ1-1; the match to TRBD1 covers 7 bases. Germline V gives CDR1 SQVTM, CDR2 ANQGSEA. V was clipped by 7 bases and J by 3 bases; unmatched bases: 14. There are 15 residues in the CDR3. CDR3 coding DNA: TGCAGCGCTACAGGACCTAGGGGGCAGGACACTGAAGCTTTCTTT. It yields the protein CSATGPRGQDTEAFF.